Following are 11 T cell receptor beta chains from one sample sequenced in a study. Each CDR3 protein is one row after TCRdb ran MiXCR on the 5' RACE reads. The sample lists 7,500 to 9,500 distinct CDR3 sequences; roughly 36% were seen once. The sequenced sample consisted of tumor-infiltrating memory CD4+ T cells sorted from the breast tumor. Specified subset: memory CD4+ T cells, CD4+CD45RO+CD25-. These receptors all stem from a female donor with breast cancer.

By proportion, this clonotype is medium-sized (0.01 to 0.1%). This chain uses TRBV6-6 with TRBJ2-3, with D uncertain. The CDR3 loop spans 16 amino acids. Germline CDR1 and CDR2: MNHNY and SVGAGI (reference sequence). V was shortened by 2 bases and J by 0 bases, with 12 bases between the two germline ends. The CDR3 coding sequence is TGTGCCAGCAGTTACATTGTGATTTCTAGCACAGATACGCAGTATTTT. This translates into CASSYIVISSTDTQYF.

The J gene is TRBJ2-1, the V gene TRBV18; D not certain. Trimming cost V 2 bases and J 4 bases, with 6 bases left between them. This CDR3 has 13 residues. CDR1 and CDR2 from the germline V gene are KGHSH and LQKENI. The CDR3 DNA reads TGTGCCAGCTCACCATACCAATACAATGAGCAGTTCTTC. It specifies CASSPYQYNEQFF.

This clonotype is medium-sized by share. The CDR3 DNA sequence: TGCAGTGCTCAGAACTTCCAAGAGACCCAGTACTTC. This encodes CSAQNFQETQYF. The rearrangement uses TRBV20-1 and TRBJ2-5; D gene uncertain. The CDR3 runs to 12 residues. The V and J ends lost 5 bases and 1 base respectively, with 8 bases between them. Germline V CDR1 and CDR2: DFQATT, SNEGSKA (reference sequence).

This clonotype rates as medium-sized. V gene TRBV2 combines with J gene TRBJ1-2, with 7 bases identical to TRBD1. CDR1 is SNHLY, CDR2 FYNNEI, per germline. Trimming at V came to 6 bases and at J to 4 bases, leaving 8 bases not matched to a gene. The CDR3 consists of 14 residues. The CDR3 coding sequence is TGTGCCAGCAGGACCCCGCGGACAGGCTATGGCTACACCTTC. Residues: CASRTPRTGYGYTF.

The chain is built from TRBV7-2 and TRBJ2-7, with 8 positions matching TRBD1. The CDR3 contains 14 residues. Trimming cost V 1 base and J 11 bases; bases outside gene matches: 10. Germline V gives CDR1 SGHTA, CDR2 FQGNSA. This chain's CDR3 is CASSLGGVRGHEYF. CDR3 DNA: TGTGCCAGCAGCTTAGGGGGCGTCAGGGGGCATGAGTACTTC.

As DNA, the CDR3 is TGTGCCAGCAGCCCCAACGGGAGACTCTACAATGAGCAGTTCTTC. This translates into CASSPNGRLYNEQFF. This chain connects TRBV7-3 to TRBJ2-1; D perhaps matches TRBD2 (6 bases). V was shortened by 5 bases and J by 3 bases, with 14 bases between the two germline ends. The CDR3 extends over 15 amino acids. Germline values: CDR1 SGHTA, CDR2 FQGTGA.

This clonotype was observed once. One end of the junction is discordant with germline, which a read error may explain. The V gene is TRBV6-2 or TRBV6-3, the J gene TRBJ1-2; maybe TRBD1 (6 bases). Germline CDR1 and CDR2: MNHEY and SVGEGT. The CDR3 is 16 residues long. CDR3 coding DNA: TGTGTCAGCAGTCAGGGGATACGGCGGCGAAACTATGGTTACACCTTC. Its translation: CVSSQGIRRRNYGYTF.

This clonotype is labeled as large. This sequence joins TRBV9 and TRBJ2-7, with D maybe TRBD2 (6 bases). V was pared by 4 bases and J by 7 bases, with 21 bases between. This CDR3 spans 15 amino acids. Looked up from germline, CDR1 is SGDLS and CDR2 is YYNGEE. In DNA form, the CDR3 reads TGTGCCAGCAGCCCCCGGAGGGTAGCGGATGGGGAGCAGTACTTC. It translates to CASSPRRVADGEQYF.

In regard to this clonotype: A much more abundant neighbour one base away suggests this may be a read error. The CDR3 region is CASSGQGYNEQSF. The DNA of the CDR3 is TGTGCCAGCAGCGGACAGGGCTACAATGAGCAGTCCTTC. V gene TRBV7-2 combines with J gene TRBJ2-1; 8 bases match TRBD1. This CDR3 spans 13 amino acids. CDR1 SGHTA and CDR2 FQGNSA come from the germline V gene.

This clonotype was counted between two and nine times. This may come from a read error, since a much larger clone is one base off. The rearrangement links TRBV6-5 to TRBJ1-2; 7 positions agree with TRBD1. Germline V gene sequence: CDR1 MNHEY, CDR2 SVGAGI. J lost 4 bases, V lost 0 bases, and 11 bases had no gene match. The length of the CDR3 is 17 residues. The CDR3 sequence: CASSYSRGTAESYGYTF. The CDR3 nucleotides are TGTGCCAGCAGTTACTCGAGGGGGACAGCTGAATCCTATGGCTACACCTTC.

About this clonotype: This may be a read error: a much more frequent sequence differs by one nucleotide. The DNA of the CDR3 is TGTGCCAGTAGTTTTGCTAGCGGGAGATTACCCGGGGAGCTGTTTTTT. Translation gives CASSFASGRLPGELFF. This chain uses TRBV19 with TRBJ2-2; 10 bases line up with TRBD2. Unmatched junction bases numbered 9, after V lost 5 bases and J lost 6 bases. Germline V gene data show CDR1 as LNHDA and CDR2 as SQIVND (reference sequence). The CDR3 has 16 residues.